These 20 T cell receptor beta chains were all obtained from the same sample, sequenced in a study of identical twins listed by TCRdb under 2016. Receptor libraries were prepared by 5' RACE. Sequencer: Illumina HiSeq 2000. TCRdb redid the processing of the public reads, applying fastp at Q25 and MiXCR, and retained in-frame beta chains. Rows are combined by CDR3 protein, so each entry shows the most common genes and DNA. Counted in this sample were about 250,000 distinct CDR3 sequences; approximately 7.9% of them appeared once. 5.4% of the sample rests with the top ten. The same data also contributed to another study, on yellow fever vaccine responses in identical twins.

Input material: CD8+ T cells sorted from blood. The receptors derive from a young woman in good health.

The chain employs TRBV7-2 and TRBJ2-1; 8 bases are a match to TRBD2. Germline-derived CDR1 and CDR2 are SGHTA and FQGNSA. Trimming cost V 6 bases and J 4 bases; bases outside gene matches: 8. This CDR3 region has 15 residues. CDR3 region: CASSNTSGNYNEQFF. Written as DNA, the CDR3 is TGTGCCAGCAGTAATACTAGCGGCAATTACAATGAGCAGTTCTTC.

This clonotype was detected only a few times. The gene calls are TRBV6-1 and TRBJ2-1; no definite D call. The CDR3 totals 12 residues. Trimming stripped 3 bases from V and 10 bases from J, with 10 bases between. Germline V gene data show CDR1 as MNHNS and CDR2 as SASEGT. The CDR3 is CASSELAREQFF. CDR3 in DNA: TGTGCCAGCAGTGAGTTGGCACGGGAGCAGTTCTTC.

This clonotype was picked up a small number of times. The rearrangement uses TRBV9 and TRBJ1-3; D gene uncertain. V was clipped by 4 bases and J by 0 bases, with 14 bases between them. The CDR3 length is 16 residues. The germline V gene has CDR1 SGDLS and CDR2 YYNGEE. This CDR3 is CASSPTLFSSGNTIYF. In DNA, the CDR3 is TGTGCCAGCAGCCCCACGCTGTTTAGCTCTGGAAACACCATATATTTT.

The chain has TRBV11-2 and TRBJ2-7; the D gene is possibly TRBD1 (6 bases). This CDR3 comprises 12 residues. Germline lookup yields CDR1 SGHAT and CDR2 FQNNGV. Trimming took 5 bases from V and 3 from J, leaving 8 bases between them. The CDR3 region has the DNA TGTGCCAGCAGCCCAGGGGTCTACGAGCAGTACGTC. Its protein product is CASSPGVYEQYV.

This clonotype was observed many times. V gene TRBV20-1 combines with J gene TRBJ1-1; D possibly corresponds to TRBD1 (6 bases). Germline assignment: CDR1 DFQATT and CDR2 SNEGSKA (reference sequence). This CDR3 is 13 amino acids long. CDR3 sequence: CWHGGLGDTEAFF. CDR3 nucleotide sequence: TGCTGGCACGGGGGGCTAGGGGACACTGAAGCTTTCTTT.

The chain joins TRBV27 to TRBJ2-1, with D possibly matching TRBD2 (5 bases). Germline V gives CDR1 MNHEY, CDR2 SMNVEV (reference sequence). This CDR3 is built from 15 residues. V was cut by 0 bases and J by 6 bases, with 12 bases left in between. CDR3 bases: TGTGCCAGCAGTTTATCGTGGGTAGGAGGCAATGAGCAGTTCTTC. This gives the protein CASSLSWVGGNEQFF.

Ten or more counts support this clonotype. The J gene is TRBJ2-7, the V gene TRBV6-1; D unresolved. The V gene lost 6 bases and the J gene lost 0 bases, with 12 bases spanning the gap. The CDR3 contains 14 residues. CDR1 is MNHNS and CDR2 is SASEGT in the germline V gene. CDR3 coding DNA: TGTGCCAGCAGCCGACAATCTAGCTCCTACGAGCAGTACTTC. Protein: CASSRQSSSYEQYF.

Many counts were recorded for this clonotype. This chain uses TRBV3-1 with TRBJ2-1; TRBD1 aligns across 12 bases. CDR1 is LGHDT and CDR2 is YNNKEL in the germline V gene (reference sequence). V shed 0 bases and J 4 bases; nucleotides not matched to a gene: 10. The CDR3 loop spans 19 amino acids. The CDR3 bases are TGTGCCAGCAGCCAAGAAAGGGGTCGGGACAGGGGGCCTTACAATGAGCAGTTCTTC. Its protein product is CASSQERGRDRGPYNEQFF.

The genes are TRBV12-3 or TRBV12-4 and TRBJ2-7; weak D call: TRBD1 (6 bases). Trimming took off 5 bases at V and 6 bases at J, with 11 bases between the two ends. The CDR3 loop spans 12 amino acids. CDR3 sequence: CASSITGFEQYF. CDR3 nucleotide sequence: TGTGCCAGCAGTATAACAGGGTTCGAGCAGTACTTC.

This clonotype was picked up a small number of times. V and J are TRBV20-1 and TRBJ2-5, with unresolved D. V was clipped by 3 bases and J by 5 bases, with 19 bases between them. The CDR3 contains 15 residues. In germline, CDR1 is DFQATT, CDR2 SNEGSKA (reference sequence). DNA of the CDR3: TGCAGTGCTAGGGAGTTGGTCGGGTTAGGGGAGACCCAGTACTTC. Translating gives CSARELVGLGETQYF.

This clonotype was recorded many times. Here the CDR3 DNA reads TGCGCCAGCAGCCAAGAACTAGCCGGGGAGCTGTTTTTT. Amino acid sequence: CASSQELAGELFF. The chain joins TRBV4-1 to TRBJ2-2; maybe TRBD2 (5 bases). With 0 bases removed from V and 6 bases from J, the gap between germline ends came to 5 bases. Germline CDR1 is MGHRA and CDR2 is YSYEKL. The CDR3 runs 13 residues.

The CDR3 region has the DNA TGTGCCAGCGGGGGAGCAGGGGCGACCGGGGAGCTGTTTTTT. It encodes CASGGAGATGELFF. V is TRBV2 and J is TRBJ2-2; perhaps TRBD1 as D (6 bases). This CDR3 is 14 amino acids long. CDR1 and CDR2 (germline): SNHLY, FYNNEI. Trimming removed 8 bases from V and 5 bases from J, with 15 bases in between.

This clonotype was detected many times. The chain joins TRBV29-1 to TRBJ1-1, with no clear D. Germline loops: CDR1 SQVTM, CDR2 ANQGSEA. CDR3 size: 11 residues. Trimming stripped 0 bases from V and 4 bases from J, with 3 bases between. This CDR3 reads CSVEDLTEAFF. The CDR3 coding sequence is TGCAGCGTTGAAGACCTCACTGAAGCTTTCTTT.

In its sample, this clonotype was seen a few times. The CDR3 sequence is CASSLGQTDWGEQFF. The CDR3 nucleotides read TGTGCCAGCAGCTTGGGGCAGACGGACTGGGGTGAGCAGTTCTTC. The rearrangement links TRBV13 to TRBJ2-1; D tentatively reads TRBD1 or TRBD2 (5 bases each). The CDR3 spans 15 residues. The germline CDR1 and CDR2 sequences are PRHDT and FYEKMQ (reference sequence). V was shortened by 3 bases and J by 9 bases, with 18 bases between the two germline ends.

This clonotype has at least ten counts. This rearrangement joins TRBV4-2 to TRBJ1-5; possibly TRBD1 for D (5 bases). This CDR3 region has 14 residues. The germline CDR1 and CDR2 sequences are LGHNA and YNFKEQ. Trimming took off 5 bases at V and 6 bases at J, with 14 bases between the two ends. The CDR3 nucleotides read TGTGCCAGCAGCGGGGTAAGGGGTCGTCAGCCCCAGCATTTT. Encoded protein: CASSGVRGRQPQHF.

This clonotype was detected many times. This chain's CDR3 is CATSRDGRLAGGQETQYF. For the CDR3, the DNA is TGTGCCACCAGCAGAGATGGTAGACTAGCGGGGGGGCAAGAGACCCAGTACTTC. The chain recombines TRBV15 with TRBJ2-5; 14 positions agree with TRBD2. The germline gives CDR1 LNHNV, CDR2 YYDKDF (reference sequence). The length of the CDR3 is 18 residues. With 0 bases clipped from V and 2 bases from J, the junction kept 5 bases outside the gene matches.

This sequence joins TRBV7-8 and TRBJ2-7, with D tentatively TRBD2 (6 bases). The V and J ends lost 0 bases and 4 bases respectively, with 16 bases between them. There are 16 residues in the CDR3. The germline V gene encodes CDR1 SGHVS and CDR2 FQNEAQ. The CDR3 sequence: CASSLAQEGLAYEQYV. CDR3 sequence (DNA): TGTGCCAGCAGCTTAGCCCAGGAGGGACTGGCTTACGAGCAGTACGTC.

This clonotype was observed a few times. V is TRBV6-2 or TRBV6-3 and J is TRBJ2-5; TRBD2 aligns across 9 bases. CDR1 and CDR2 from the germline V gene are MNHEY and SVGEGT. V trimming: 0 bases; J trimming: 0 bases; junction bases outside the gene matches: 8. The CDR3 spans 18 residues. The CDR3 sequence: CASSYSELSGGHQETQYF. CDR3 sequence (DNA): TGTGCCAGCAGTTACTCGGAATTGAGCGGGGGGCACCAAGAGACCCAGTACTTC.

The chain links TRBV10-3 to TRBJ2-5; D possibly corresponds to TRBD2 (5 bases). The V end was cut by 6 bases, the J end by 1 base, with 9 bases between. This CDR3 comprises 13 residues. Germline-derived CDR1 and CDR2 are ENHRY and SYGVKD. CDR3 in DNA: TGTGCCATCAGCCCGGACTCCCAAGAGACCCAGTACTTC. Protein: CAISPDSQETQYF.

In its sample, this clonotype was seen many times. This rearrangement joins TRBV7-9 to TRBJ1-4; 7 nucleotides match TRBD1. The V and J ends lost 4 bases and 8 bases, in that order; junction bases with no gene match: 10. The CDR3 contains 15 residues. Germline values: CDR1 SEHNR, CDR2 FQNEAQ (reference sequence). CDR3 sequence (DNA): TGTGCCAGCAGCTACTATATCGGGACAGACGAAAAACTGTTTTTT. It yields the protein CASSYYIGTDEKLFF.